The 25 T cell receptor beta chains listed next were all sequenced from one sample in a study of CD8+CD57+ T cells in acquired aplastic anemia. The template used for profiling TCR beta VDJ and CDR3 was genomic DNA. A single record per CDR3 protein comes from TCRdb applying MiXCR to the reads. The sample records about 150,000 distinct CDR3 sequences, roughly half being singletons. Patients included in sequencing had previously demonstrated CD8+CD57+ cell expansion by flow cytometry. Sequencing was done on a sample of sorted CD4+, CD8+, or CD8+CD57+ T cells (not recorded which) from PBMCs. The receptors were gathered from a human donor with aplastic anemia.

V usage is TRBV10-3 and J usage is TRBJ2-2; D is unresolved. Trimming shortened V by 2 bases and J by 6 bases, and 13 bases separated the two germline ends. The CDR3 sequence is 15 residues long. Per germline, CDR1 ENHRY and CDR2 SYGVKD. Here the CDR3 reads CAISERPELAGELFF. The CDR3, as DNA: TGTGCCATCAGTGAGAGGCCAGAATTAGCCGGGGAGCTGTTTTTT.

This clonotype was seen more than once but under ten times. The chain carries TRBV27 and TRBJ1-5; D gene unclear. The V end lost 4 bases, the J end lost 4 bases, and 8 bases lay between the germline ends. This CDR3 contains 13 residues. Germline loops: CDR1 MNHEY, CDR2 SMNVEV (reference sequence). CDR3 bases: TGTGCCAGCAGTTCTCTTTTGAATCAGCCCCAGCATTTT. This sequence encodes CASSSLLNQPQHF.

This clonotype appeared a few times. The V and J genes are TRBV10-3 and TRBJ1-2; possible D gene TRBD1, 6 bases. Trimming shortened V by 2 bases and J by 3 bases, and 13 bases separated the two germline ends. Looked up from germline, CDR1 is ENHRY and CDR2 is SYGVKD. This CDR3 comprises 15 residues. The DNA for the CDR3 is TGTGCCATCAGTGAGACCCCGGGACACCACTATGGCTACACCTTC. Translating it yields CAISETPGHHYGYTF.

The chain carries TRBV20-1 and TRBJ1-1, with 7 bases matching TRBD1. This CDR3 region has 15 residues. CDR1 is DFQATT and CDR2 is SNEGSKA in the germline V gene (reference sequence). Germline trimming cut 6 bases from V and 1 base from J; bases unmatched to any gene: 11. CDR3 DNA: TGCAGTGCAGGCAGGGGGGGAACGGGGAACACTGAAGCTTTCTTT. It encodes CSAGRGGTGNTEAFF.

V usage is TRBV12-3 or TRBV12-4 and J usage is TRBJ2-5; TRBD1 matches 11 bases. V lost 6 bases and J lost 2; bases outside the gene matches: 5. The CDR3 length is 15 residues. The CDR3 DNA sequence: TGTGCCAGCAGACCAGGGACAGGGGGACAAGAGACCCAGTACTTC. This codes for CASRPGTGGQETQYF.

This chain connects TRBV12-3 or TRBV12-4 to TRBJ2-2, with TRBD2 as a possible D gene (5 bases). The length of the CDR3 is 16 residues. The germline V and J ends were trimmed by 5 bases and 5 bases, with 18 bases remaining between them. CDR3 loop: CASSEDRSWETGELFF. DNA for the CDR3: TGTGCCAGCAGTGAAGATAGGTCCTGGGAGACCGGGGAGCTGTTTTTT.

This clonotype was recorded many times. J is TRBJ2-1 and V is TRBV7-9; D remains unclear. This CDR3 spans 11 amino acids. V was clipped by 3 bases and J by 9 bases, with 6 bases between them. Germline CDR1 is SEHNR and CDR2 is FQNEAQ (reference sequence). CDR3 sequence (DNA): TGTGCCAGCAGCTTGGTGGGTGAGCAGTTCTTC. Protein product: CASSLVGEQFF. Using reference TRBV7-9 and TRBJ2-1 for the parts outside the CDR3, the full variable domain is DTGVSQNPRHKITKRGQNVTFRCDPISEHNRLYWYRQTLGQGPEFLTYFQNEAQLEKSRLLSDRFSAERPKGSFSTLEIQRTEQGDSAMYLCASSLVGEQFFGPGTRLTVL.

This clonotype was detected many times. The genes are TRBV19 and TRBJ2-1; 7 nucleotides match TRBD2. The CDR3 length is 13 residues. V lost 11 bases and J lost 3; bases outside the gene matches: 7. Per the germline V gene, CDR1 is LNHDA and CDR2 is SQIVND (reference sequence). The CDR3 nucleotides read TGTGCCTCTGCGGCTAGCGGCTACAATGAGCAGTTCTTC. It translates to CASAASGYNEQFF.

The chain couples TRBV2 to TRBJ2-7, with 11 bases fitting TRBD2. J gave up 4 bases and V 4 bases, and 3 bases lay outside the gene matches. The V gene's germline CDR1 is SNHLY and CDR2 FYNNEI. There are 14 residues in the CDR3. The CDR3 region has the DNA TGTGCCAGCAGTGGGGTAGCGGGGGGGTACGAGCAGTACTTC. It is translated as CASSGVAGGYEQYF.

The chain joins TRBV19 to TRBJ1-1, with D unclear. V lost 4 bases, J lost 3 bases, and 6 bases lay in between. Looked up from germline, CDR1 is LNHDA and CDR2 is SQIVND (reference sequence). The CDR3 consists of 12 residues. CDR3 protein: CASSRRDTEAFF. The CDR3 coding sequence is TGTGCCAGTAGTAGGAGGGACACTGAAGCTTTCTTT.

The rearrangement uses TRBV7-6 and TRBJ2-3; perhaps TRBD2 as D (5 bases). The CDR3 loop spans 14 amino acids. The germline V and J ends were trimmed by 2 bases and 5 bases, with 11 bases remaining between them. Germline V lookup: CDR1 SGHVS, CDR2 FNYEAQ. The CDR3 sequence: CASSLTLEGDTQYF. As DNA, the CDR3 is TGTGCCAGCAGCTTAACGCTTGAGGGAGATACGCAGTATTTT.

In its sample, this clonotype was seen a few times. CDR3 DNA: TGTGCCAGCAGTAGCCTGACAGGGGCTAGTGAAAAACTGTTTTTT. It translates to CASSSLTGASEKLFF. The rearrangement joins TRBV25-1 to TRBJ1-4; 8 bases are a match to TRBD1. This CDR3 is 15 amino acids long. Trimming cost V 5 bases and J 7 bases; bases outside gene matches: 9. From germline, CDR1 is MGHDK and CDR2 SYGVNS.

In its sample, this clonotype was seen many times. This chain connects TRBV7-8 to TRBJ1-2; D remains unclear. CDR1 is SGHVS and CDR2 is FQNEAQ in the germline V gene. V lost 0 bases to trimming and J lost 2 bases, with 13 bases between them. The CDR3 spans 16 residues. The chain's CDR3 is CASSLARMVPNYGYTF. CDR3 DNA: TGTGCCAGCAGCTTAGCGAGAATGGTGCCAAACTATGGCTACACCTTC. The full variable domain, rest sourced from reference TRBV7-8 and TRBJ1-2, is GAGVSQSPRYKVAKRGQDVALRCDPISGHVSLFWYQQALGQGPEFLTYFQNEAQLDKSGLPSDRFFAERPEGSVSTLKIQRTQQEDSAVYLCASSLARMVPNYGYTFGSGTRLTVV.

J is TRBJ2-3 and V is TRBV27, with 9 nucleotides matching TRBD1. The CDR3 runs 15 residues. The V segment lost 4 bases and the J segment 2 bases; nucleotides outside the gene matches: 4. Germline CDR1 is MNHEY and CDR2 is SMNVEV (reference sequence). The CDR3 DNA reads TGTGCCAGCAGTTCCGGACAGGGGCTCACAGATACGCAGTATTTT. Translating it yields CASSSGQGLTDTQYF.

The chain employs TRBV20-1 and TRBJ1-6, with 7 bases matching TRBD1. CDR1 DFQATT and CDR2 SNEGSKA come from the germline V gene (reference sequence). This CDR3 region has 16 residues. V shed 1 base, J shed 4 bases, and the junction held 7 bases outside the gene matches. Here the CDR3 reads CSARVTGQRYNSPLHF. The DNA for the CDR3 is TGCAGTGCTAGAGTGACGGGACAGAGGTATAATTCACCCCTCCACTTT.

The genes are TRBV20-1 and TRBJ2-5, with D possibly matching TRBD2 (5 bases). Trimming took 6 bases from V and 2 from J, leaving 13 bases between them. Germline loops: CDR1 DFQATT, CDR2 SNEGSKA (reference sequence). The CDR3 covers 13 residues. This chain's CDR3 is CSARFGLQETQYF. Here the CDR3 DNA reads TGCAGTGCCCGATTCGGACTTCAAGAGACCCAGTACTTC.

In regard to this clonotype: One junction end disagrees with the germline gene, perhaps due to a read error. This rearrangement joins TRBV7-9 to TRBJ1-2, with 7 bases lining up with TRBD1. The CDR3 is 12 residues long. Per germline, CDR1 SEHNR and CDR2 FQNEAQ (reference sequence). CDR3 in DNA: TGTGCCACCAGCTTACAGGGGCCCGGCTACACCTTC. This encodes CATSLQGPGYTF.

In its sample, this clonotype was seen many times. V is TRBV29-1 and J is TRBJ1-5; 8 nucleotides align to TRBD1. The germline V gene encodes CDR1 SQVTM and CDR2 ANQGSEA. Unmatched junction bases numbered 4, after V lost 5 bases and J lost 4 bases. The CDR3 length is 13 residues. CDR3 protein: CSVRTGSNQPQHF. The CDR3 DNA sequence: TGCAGCGTTCGGACAGGGTCTAATCAGCCCCAGCATTTT.

This clonotype was observed a few times. This chain uses TRBV2 with TRBJ2-7; TRBD2 aligns across 9 bases. The CDR3 runs 16 residues. V lost 1 base and J lost 5; bases outside the gene matches: 9. The germline V gene encodes CDR1 SNHLY and CDR2 FYNNEI. As DNA, the CDR3 is TGTGCCAGCAGTGAAGGTAGCGGGAGAGGCCTGGACGAGCAGTACTTC. As protein: CASSEGSGRGLDEQYF. Looking up the rest from reference TRBV2 and TRBJ2-7 gives the full variable domain: EPEVTQTPSHQVTQMGQEVILRCVPISNHLYFYWYRQILGQKVEFLVSFYNNEISEKSEIFDDQFSVERPDGSNFTLKIRSTKLEDSAMYFCASSEGSGRGLDEQYFGPGTRLTVT.

The gene calls are TRBV15 and TRBJ2-1; 7 bases line up with TRBD2. The germline gives CDR1 LNHNV, CDR2 YYDKDF (reference sequence). This CDR3 comprises 13 residues. Trimming cost V 5 bases and J 6 bases; bases outside gene matches: 4. For the CDR3, the DNA is TGTGCCACCAGCGGGGGACTATTCAATGAGCAGTTCTTC. This encodes CATSGGLFNEQFF.

The chain's CDR3 is CAISERRGDTGELFF. The CDR3 DNA reads TGTGCCATCAGTGAACGCAGGGGGGACACCGGGGAGCTGTTTTTT. The rearrangement joins TRBV10-3 to TRBJ2-2; TRBD1 might be the D (7 bases). CDR1 and CDR2 (germline): ENHRY, SYGVKD. The CDR3 loop spans 15 amino acids. Trimming left V 3 bases short and J 3 bases short, with 11 bases between.

This clonotype was seen a single time. The CDR3 nucleotides read TGTGCCAGCAGTTATGGGCGGAACCAAGAGACCCAGTACTTC. Amino acid sequence: CASSYGRNQETQYF. V gene TRBV7-8 combines with J gene TRBJ2-5; D uncertain. This CDR3 comprises 14 residues. Trimming shortened V by 6 bases and J by 0 bases, and 11 bases separated the two germline ends. Germline V CDR1 and CDR2: SGHVS, FQNEAQ.

This clonotype was seen repeatedly, ten times or more. This chain uses TRBV4-3 with TRBJ1-1; TRBD1 agrees at 8 bases. The V and J ends lost 0 bases and 4 bases, in that order; junction bases with no gene match: 4. The germline V gene has CDR1 LGHNA and CDR2 YSLEER. The CDR3 consists of 15 residues. The CDR3 nucleotides read TGCGCCAGCAGCCAAGACAGGGGGCACGGCACTGAAGCTTTCTTT. This sequence encodes CASSQDRGHGTEAFF.

This clonotype was detected ten times or more. The chain uses TRBV6-5 and TRBJ1-2; D is perhaps TRBD1 (5 bases). This CDR3 has 13 residues. Trimming left V 3 bases short and J 2 bases short, with 7 bases between. CDR1 MNHEY and CDR2 SVGAGI come from the germline V gene. The CDR3 sequence is CASSYSGNYGYTF. The DNA of the CDR3 is TGTGCCAGCAGTTATTCAGGGAACTATGGCTACACCTTC.

This clonotype was seen only a few times. This chain uses TRBV24-1 with TRBJ1-2; 9 bases are shared with TRBD1. CDR1 KGHDR and CDR2 SFDVKD come from the germline V gene. The CDR3 runs 14 residues. V was clipped by 7 bases and J by 8 bases; unmatched bases: 10. As DNA, the CDR3 is TGTGCCACCAGCGCTGGGGACAGGGCGGAGGGCTACACCTTC. Protein: CATSAGDRAEGYTF.